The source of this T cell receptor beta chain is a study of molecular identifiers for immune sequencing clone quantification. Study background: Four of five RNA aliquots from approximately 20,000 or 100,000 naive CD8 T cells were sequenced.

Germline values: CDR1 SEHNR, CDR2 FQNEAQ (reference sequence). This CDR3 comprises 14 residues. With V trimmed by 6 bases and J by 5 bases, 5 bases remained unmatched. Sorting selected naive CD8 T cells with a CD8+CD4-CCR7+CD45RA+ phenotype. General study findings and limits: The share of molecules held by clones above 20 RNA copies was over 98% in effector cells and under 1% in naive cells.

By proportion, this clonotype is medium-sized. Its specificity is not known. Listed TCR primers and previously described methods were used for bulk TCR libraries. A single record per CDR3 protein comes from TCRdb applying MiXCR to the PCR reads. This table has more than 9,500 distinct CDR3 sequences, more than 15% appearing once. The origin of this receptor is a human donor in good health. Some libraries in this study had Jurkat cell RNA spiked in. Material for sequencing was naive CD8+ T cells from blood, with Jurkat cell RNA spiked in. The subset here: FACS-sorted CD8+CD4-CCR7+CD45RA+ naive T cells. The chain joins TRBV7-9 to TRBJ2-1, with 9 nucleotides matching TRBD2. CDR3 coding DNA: TGTGCCAGCAGTTCGACTAGCGGCCACAATGAGCAGTTCTTC. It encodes CASSSTSGHNEQFF. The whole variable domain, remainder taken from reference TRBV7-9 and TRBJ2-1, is DTGVSQNPRHKITKRGQNVTFRCDPISEHNRLYWYRQTLGQGPEFLTYFQNEAQLEKSRLLSDRFSAERPKGSFSTLEIQRTEQGDSAMYLCASSSTSGHNEQFFGPGTRLTVL.